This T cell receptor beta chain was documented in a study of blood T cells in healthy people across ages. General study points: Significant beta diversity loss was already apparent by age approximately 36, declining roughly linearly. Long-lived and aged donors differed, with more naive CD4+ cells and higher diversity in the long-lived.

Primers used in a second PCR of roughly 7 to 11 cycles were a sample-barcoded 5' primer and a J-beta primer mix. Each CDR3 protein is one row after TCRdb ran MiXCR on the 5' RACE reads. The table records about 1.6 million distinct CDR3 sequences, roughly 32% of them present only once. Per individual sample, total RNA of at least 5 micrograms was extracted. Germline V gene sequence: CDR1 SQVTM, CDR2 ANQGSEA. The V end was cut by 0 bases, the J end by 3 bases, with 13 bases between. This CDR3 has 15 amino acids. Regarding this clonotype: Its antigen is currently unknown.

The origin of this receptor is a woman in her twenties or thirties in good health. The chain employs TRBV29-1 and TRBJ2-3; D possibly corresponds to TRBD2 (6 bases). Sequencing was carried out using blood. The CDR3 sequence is CSVEEGRGGTDTQYF. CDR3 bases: TGCAGCGTTGAAGAGGGTAGGGGAGGAACAGATACGCAGTATTTT.